This entry concerns a single T cell receptor beta chain. This entry comes from a study of cytomegalovirus exposure and HLA in healthy donors. PCR amplification relied on 60 Vbeta primers (plus 13 Jbeta primers). Produced via immunoSEQ multiplex PCR; TCRdb's table is partial and in-frame only. The sample lists tens of thousands of clones, 60% to 85% seen once, with approximately 1.5% in the top ten. Looked up from germline, CDR1 is MNHEY and CDR2 is SMNVEV (reference sequence). This CDR3 has 16 amino acids. V lost 5 bases and J 0 bases, leaving 13 bases between the germline ends. The source material was PBMCs. The clonotype originates from a man aged 35-49 years in good health and CMV-seronegative. The rearrangement joins TRBV27 to TRBJ2-2; D perhaps matches TRBD1 (6 bases). Here the CDR3 DNA reads TGTGCCAGCAGTCTCCGGACAGCCACGAACACCGGGGAGCTGTTTTTT. This codes for CASSLRTATNTGELFF.